The rows below give T cell receptor beta chains drawn from one sample of a study of T cell repertoires in cytomegalovirus infection. TCRdb processed the reads anew with MiXCR; each CDR3 protein has one entry. The table has about 900,000 distinct CDR3 sequences, around 31% seen once. Their target antigens are unknown. This specimen consisted of cultured CD8+ T cells from PBMCs, obtained from culture after CMV antigen stimulation. Receptor source: a human donor in good health (CMV status not recorded). Some clones in this sample may be carry-over from other donors' samples. Each CDR3 is given with its conserved first and last residue. Each record gives: V gene, J gene, D gene, clone size, CDR3 length, CDR3 protein, CDR3 DNA. D genes are given only for firm matches. Size values are once, few and many counts, or a class for expanded clones, and some rows have none.

v_call: TRBV6-2/TRBV6-3; j_call: TRBJ1-1; d_call: .; clone_size: few; cdr3_length: 14; cdr3_aa: CASSYLIKDTEAFF; cdr3_nt: TGTGCCAGCAGTTACCTGATAAAGGACACTGAAGCTTTCTTT
v_call: TRBV5-1; j_call: TRBJ1-2; d_call: TRBD1; clone_size: few; cdr3_length: 14; cdr3_aa: CASRGDSLNYGYTF; cdr3_nt: TGCGCCAGCAGGGGGGACAGCCTTAACTATGGCTACACCTTC
v_call: TRBV7-2; j_call: TRBJ2-1; d_call: TRBD2; clone_size: many; cdr3_length: 15; cdr3_aa: CASSTTSGGYNEQFF; cdr3_nt: TGTGCCAGCAGCACCACTAGCGGGGGGTACAATGAGCAGTTCTTC
v_call: TRBV7-9; j_call: TRBJ1-1; d_call: .; clone_size: .; cdr3_length: 15; cdr3_aa: CASSHPKGEFTEAFF; cdr3_nt: TGTGCCAGCAGCCATCCAAAAGGAGAATTCACTGAAGCTTTCTTT
v_call: TRBV7-7; j_call: TRBJ2-1; d_call: TRBD1; clone_size: few; cdr3_length: 13; cdr3_aa: CASSQDRAREQFF; cdr3_nt: TGTGCTAGCAGCCAAGACAGGGCGAGGGAGCAGTTCTTC
v_call: TRBV7-8; j_call: TRBJ1-6; d_call: .; clone_size: .; cdr3_length: 12; cdr3_aa: CASSLKGQDLHF; cdr3_nt: TGTGCCAGCAGCTTAAAGGGGCAAGACCTCCACTTT
v_call: TRBV14; j_call: TRBJ2-5; d_call: TRBD2; clone_size: .; cdr3_length: 17; cdr3_aa: CASSPKVALAGEETQYF; cdr3_nt: TGTGCCAGCAGCCCAAAGGTTGCCCTAGCGGGGGAAGAGACCCAGTACTTC
v_call: TRBV7-6; j_call: TRBJ1-1; d_call: TRBD1; clone_size: many; cdr3_length: 14; cdr3_aa: CASSSTGAGTEAFF; cdr3_nt: TGTGCCAGCAGCTCAACAGGGGCCGGGACTGAAGCTTTCTTT
v_call: TRBV11-1; j_call: TRBJ1-5; d_call: .; clone_size: .; cdr3_length: 13; cdr3_aa: CASSDDGNQPQHF; cdr3_nt: TGTGCCAGCAGCGACGACGGCAATCAGCCCCAGCATTTT
v_call: TRBV18; j_call: TRBJ1-1; d_call: .; clone_size: .; cdr3_length: 13; cdr3_aa: CASWVVGDTEAFF; cdr3_nt: TGTGCCAGCTGGGTGGTAGGGGACACTGAAGCTTTCTTT
v_call: TRBV7-9; j_call: TRBJ2-3; d_call: TRBD1; clone_size: .; cdr3_length: 17; cdr3_aa: CASSLAGRGLVTDTQYF; cdr3_nt: TGTGCCAGCAGCTTAGCGGGCAGGGGGCTCGTGACAGATACGCAGTATTTT
v_call: TRBV7-2; j_call: TRBJ2-1; d_call: .; clone_size: .; cdr3_length: 11; cdr3_aa: CASLEGTEQFF; cdr3_nt: TGTGCCAGCCTTGAGGGGACCGAGCAGTTCTTC
v_call: TRBV7-9; j_call: TRBJ1-5; d_call: .; clone_size: few; cdr3_length: 13; cdr3_aa: CASSPFGSQPQHF; cdr3_nt: TGTGCCAGCAGCCCCTTTGGTTCCCAGCCCCAGCATTTT
v_call: TRBV15; j_call: TRBJ2-3; d_call: TRBD2; clone_size: .; cdr3_length: 16; cdr3_aa: CATSTLAGGNTDTQYF; cdr3_nt: TGTGCCACCAGCACCCTAGCGGGGGGAAACACAGATACGCAGTATTTT
v_call: TRBV19; j_call: TRBJ1-1; d_call: .; clone_size: few; cdr3_length: 15; cdr3_aa: CASSPGDATNTEAFF; cdr3_nt: TGTGCCAGTTCCCCAGGGGACGCCACGAACACTGAAGCTTTCTTT
v_call: TRBV7-2; j_call: TRBJ1-5; d_call: .; clone_size: many; cdr3_length: 22; cdr3_aa: CASSSNPRSNLSRLKPNQPQHF; cdr3_nt: TGTGCCAGCAGCTCAAACCCTCGATCTAATTTGTCCAGGCTTAAACCAAATCAGCCCCAGCATTTT
v_call: TRBV4-3; j_call: TRBJ2-1; d_call: TRBD2; clone_size: .; cdr3_length: 18; cdr3_aa: CASSQDQRGASIYNEQFF; cdr3_nt: TGCGCCAGCAGCCAAGACCAGCGGGGGGCCTCCATTTACAATGAGCAGTTCTTC
v_call: TRBV5-6; j_call: TRBJ1-1; d_call: .; clone_size: .; cdr3_length: 13; cdr3_aa: CASSLGGESEAFF; cdr3_nt: TGTGCCAGCAGCTTGGGGGGAGAGAGTGAAGCTTTCTTT
v_call: TRBV7-9; j_call: TRBJ1-4; d_call: .; clone_size: many; cdr3_length: 15; cdr3_aa: CASSLGPETNEKLFF; cdr3_nt: TGTGCCAGCAGCTTAGGCCCAGAGACTAATGAAAAACTGTTTTTT
v_call: TRBV10-3; j_call: TRBJ2-1; d_call: TRBD2; clone_size: .; cdr3_length: 17; cdr3_aa: CAISESVGGGALDEQFF; cdr3_nt: TGTGCCATCAGTGAGTCTGTGGGCGGGGGGGCCCTCGATGAGCAGTTCTTC
v_call: TRBV28; j_call: TRBJ2-3; d_call: .; clone_size: few; cdr3_length: 12; cdr3_aa: CASSPGRYTQYF; cdr3_nt: TGTGCCAGCAGTCCTGGGAGGTATACGCAGTATTTT
v_call: TRBV3-1; j_call: TRBJ2-2; d_call: TRBD2; clone_size: .; cdr3_length: 16; cdr3_aa: CASRTTSGGPAGELFF; cdr3_nt: TGTGCCAGCAGGACGACTAGCGGGGGCCCGGCCGGGGAGCTGTTTTTT
v_call: TRBV28; j_call: TRBJ2-3; d_call: .; clone_size: .; cdr3_length: 15; cdr3_aa: CASSPSAGRTDTQYF; cdr3_nt: TGTGCCAGCAGTCCCTCGGCGGGGCGCACAGATACGCAGTATTTT
v_call: TRBV12-3/TRBV12-4; j_call: TRBJ2-1; d_call: .; clone_size: many; cdr3_length: 19; cdr3_aa: CASKPSVYGGPATYNEQFF; cdr3_nt: TGTGCCAGCAAACCTTCTGTATACGGGGGGCCTGCCACCTACAATGAGCAGTTCTTC
v_call: TRBV6-2/TRBV6-3; j_call: TRBJ1-1; d_call: .; clone_size: few; cdr3_length: 13; cdr3_aa: CASTFRSGTEAFF; cdr3_nt: TGTGCCAGCACCTTCAGGTCGGGGACTGAAGCTTTCTTT
v_call: TRBV10-3; j_call: TRBJ2-2; d_call: .; clone_size: few; cdr3_length: 12; cdr3_aa: CAISPGTGELFF; cdr3_nt: TGTGCCATCTCCCCTGGCACCGGGGAGCTGTTTTTT
v_call: TRBV19; j_call: TRBJ2-2; d_call: TRBD1; clone_size: .; cdr3_length: 14; cdr3_aa: CASNLNRGQGELFF; cdr3_nt: TGTGCCAGTAACCTGAACAGGGGGCAAGGGGAGCTGTTTTTT
v_call: TRBV29-1; j_call: TRBJ2-1; d_call: .; clone_size: .; cdr3_length: 14; cdr3_aa: CSVVGAGMYNEQFF; cdr3_nt: TGCAGCGTTGTGGGCGCAGGGATGTACAATGAGCAGTTCTTC
v_call: TRBV6-6; j_call: TRBJ1-2; d_call: TRBD1; clone_size: few; cdr3_length: 16; cdr3_aa: CASSPRTGNKGDGYTF; cdr3_nt: TGTGCCAGCAGTCCGAGGACAGGGAATAAAGGGGATGGCTACACCTTC
v_call: TRBV4-2; j_call: TRBJ1-2; d_call: .; clone_size: few; cdr3_length: 16; cdr3_aa: CASSLPTGSPRDGYTF; cdr3_nt: TGTGCCAGCAGCCTTCCGACGGGGTCCCCTCGGGATGGCTACACCTTC
v_call: TRBV7-3; j_call: TRBJ2-2; d_call: TRBD2; clone_size: .; cdr3_length: 17; cdr3_aa: CASSFGRGAVFTGELFF; cdr3_nt: TGTGCCAGCAGCTTTGGGCGGGGGGCCGTTTTCACCGGGGAGCTGTTTTTT
v_call: TRBV6-1; j_call: TRBJ2-5; d_call: .; clone_size: .; cdr3_length: 12; cdr3_aa: CASSEVSTRGDF; cdr3_nt: TGTGCCAGCAGTGAAGTTTCGACTAGGGGGGACTTC
v_call: TRBV4-1; j_call: TRBJ1-4; d_call: .; clone_size: few; cdr3_length: 14; cdr3_aa: CASSQKSGGGELFF; cdr3_nt: TGCGCCAGCAGCCAAAAGAGCGGGGGGGGGGAACTGTTTTTT
v_call: TRBV7-6; j_call: TRBJ2-5; d_call: .; clone_size: .; cdr3_length: 17; cdr3_aa: CASSSPEAEKVQETQYF; cdr3_nt: TGTGCCAGCAGCTCTCCGGAGGCGGAGAAAGTCCAAGAGACCCAGTACTTC
v_call: TRBV6-1; j_call: TRBJ1-1; d_call: .; clone_size: .; cdr3_length: 13; cdr3_aa: CASLVGGQPPAFF; cdr3_nt: TGTGCCAGCTTGGTGGGGGGGCAGCCTCCAGCTTTCTTT
v_call: TRBV12-3/TRBV12-4; j_call: TRBJ1-5; d_call: TRBD1; clone_size: .; cdr3_length: 14; cdr3_aa: CASSAQGEDQPQHF; cdr3_nt: TGTGCCAGCAGTGCCCAGGGGGAGGATCAGCCCCAGCATTTT
v_call: TRBV7-6; j_call: TRBJ2-1; d_call: TRBD1; clone_size: .; cdr3_length: 15; cdr3_aa: CASSSDSGQYNEQFF; cdr3_nt: TGTGCCAGCAGCTCAGACTCGGGACAGTACAATGAGCAGTTCTTC
v_call: TRBV20-1; j_call: TRBJ1-4; d_call: .; clone_size: .; cdr3_length: 13; cdr3_aa: CSATAQSNEKLFF; cdr3_nt: TGCAGTGCTACCGCGCAGTCTAATGAAAAACTGTTTTTT
v_call: TRBV6-1; j_call: TRBJ2-3; d_call: TRBD1; clone_size: .; cdr3_length: 16; cdr3_aa: CASSDWELQGTDTQYF; cdr3_nt: TGTGCCAGCAGTGATTGGGAGCTACAGGGGACAGATACGCAGTATTTT
v_call: TRBV15; j_call: TRBJ2-3; d_call: .; clone_size: .; cdr3_length: 14; cdr3_aa: CATSITLHADTQYF; cdr3_nt: TGTGCCACCAGCATCACACTTCACGCAGATACGCAGTATTTT
v_call: TRBV7-9; j_call: TRBJ1-6; d_call: TRBD1; clone_size: .; cdr3_length: 19; cdr3_aa: CASSQLKTGPEFPDSPLHF; cdr3_nt: TGTGCCAGCAGCCAACTGAAGACAGGGCCGGAATTTCCCGATTCACCCCTCCACTTT
v_call: TRBV28; j_call: TRBJ2-6; d_call: .; clone_size: .; cdr3_length: 16; cdr3_aa: CASSWTLSSGTNVLTF; cdr3_nt: TGTGCCAGCAGTTGGACCCTTAGCTCTGGGACCAACGTCCTGACTTTC
v_call: TRBV7-6; j_call: TRBJ2-1; d_call: TRBD2; clone_size: many; cdr3_length: 19; cdr3_aa: CASSLAPGLAARSYNEQFF; cdr3_nt: TGTGCCAGCAGCTTAGCCCCGGGACTAGCGGCACGCTCCTACAATGAGCAGTTCTTC
v_call: TRBV6-2/TRBV6-3; j_call: TRBJ1-1; d_call: .; clone_size: .; cdr3_length: 13; cdr3_aa: CASSASTGTEAFF; cdr3_nt: TGTGCCAGCAGCGCCAGTACAGGGACTGAAGCTTTCTTT
v_call: TRBV20-1; j_call: TRBJ1-3; d_call: .; clone_size: .; cdr3_length: 17; cdr3_aa: CSARHYNGNFSGNTIYF; cdr3_nt: TGCAGTGCCCGACATTACAATGGGAACTTCTCTGGAAACACCATATATTTT
v_call: TRBV2; j_call: TRBJ1-1; d_call: .; clone_size: .; cdr3_length: 14; cdr3_aa: CASTDYPGNTEAFF; cdr3_nt: TGTGCCAGCACTGATTACCCTGGGAACACTGAAGCTTTCTTT
v_call: TRBV6-2/TRBV6-3; j_call: TRBJ2-2; d_call: .; clone_size: .; cdr3_length: 19; cdr3_aa: CASSYPRKLGQRGTGELFF; cdr3_nt: TGTGCCAGCAGTTACCCCAGAAAATTGGGACAAAGGGGCACCGGGGAGCTGTTTTTT
v_call: TRBV7-6; j_call: TRBJ2-2; d_call: .; clone_size: .; cdr3_length: 15; cdr3_aa: CASSLVRRGSGELFF; cdr3_nt: TGTGCCAGCAGCTTAGTAAGGAGAGGGTCCGGGGAGCTGTTTTTT
v_call: TRBV15; j_call: TRBJ2-5; d_call: .; clone_size: .; cdr3_length: 16; cdr3_aa: CATSASPTVSQETQYF; cdr3_nt: TGTGCCACCAGCGCAAGTCCCACAGTATCCCAAGAGACCCAGTACTTC
v_call: TRBV12-5; j_call: TRBJ1-2; d_call: TRBD1; clone_size: many; cdr3_length: 16; cdr3_aa: CASGPTDRGGNYGYTF; cdr3_nt: TGTGCTAGTGGCCCAACAGACAGGGGAGGGAACTATGGCTACACCTTC
v_call: TRBV7-2; j_call: TRBJ2-1; d_call: .; clone_size: many; cdr3_length: 13; cdr3_aa: CASSSLPNNEQFF; cdr3_nt: TGTGCCAGCAGCTCACTCCCGAACAATGAGCAGTTCTTC
v_call: TRBV27; j_call: TRBJ2-3; d_call: .; clone_size: .; cdr3_length: 14; cdr3_aa: CASSWGASGDTQYF; cdr3_nt: TGTGCCAGCAGTTGGGGGGCGTCCGGAGATACGCAGTATTTT
v_call: TRBV7-6; j_call: TRBJ2-1; d_call: .; clone_size: many; cdr3_length: 16; cdr3_aa: CASSSTYGRGHNEQFF; cdr3_nt: TGTGCCAGCAGCTCGACGTATGGCCGGGGGCACAATGAGCAGTTCTTC